This T cell receptor (beta chain) was recorded in a study of shared clonotypes between healthy human individuals (dated by TCRdb to 2018 to 2020). A note on the overall study: The cohort included a few men and a couple of women between 18 and 49 years of age. For each donor, three plates each were used for CD4 naive and CD4 memory, two plates were used for CD8 naive, and one plate was used for CD8 memory. To estimate repertoire size and how much clonotype sharing occurs between individuals, the study deeply sequenced the blood TCR repertoires of about five healthy adults. Different laboratories and diverse techniques were used to prepare libraries and sequence TCR repertoires, to increase sequencing depth and limit assay-specific biases. Between about 0.94 and 8.9 billion PBMCs per donor were obtained by leukapheresis. Broad study findings and their caveats: Higher generation probabilities were observed for clonotypes shared by all four sorted-subset donors than for non-shared clonotypes. Naive subsets generally had larger estimated clonotype richness than memory subsets. Incomplete sequencing was indicated by rarefaction of sorted-subset datasets, despite the large sequencing depth. Because the study included only a small number of donors, the genetic and exposure-history diversity represented was limited. Pairwise subsampling led to the expectation that sequencing depth would affect the degree of clonotype sharing among donors. When several donors were compared, the shared fraction of clonotypes was about 5.5% for naive CD4, around 3.5% for naive CD8, 2% to 2.5% for memory CD4, and 0.35% to 0.4% for memory CD8. Sampling was limited to blood, and TCR repertoires in tissue likely differ from TCR repertoires in blood.

CDR1 LNHNV and CDR2 YYDKDF were looked up in the germline V gene (reference sequence). Taken from cysteine to phenylalanine, the CDR3 has 14 residues. Just CDR3 DNA is preserved here, 42 bases in frame from base 1. The V end gives up 5 bases and the J end 5 bases, leaving 8 bases in the junction not matched to a gene. Details on this clone: The antigen it binds to is not known. There are no base qualities to consult, and no much larger clone falls within one base.

Donors were healthy HIV-negative adults with no recently reported acute infections or vaccinations. Every donor was a Caucasian adult residing in Nashville, Tennessee, USA. CD8 memory samples combined magnetically selected CD45RO+ cells with CCR7-negative CD45RA+ effector memory (TemRA) cells. Blood was collected by leukapheresis, and PBMCs were isolated by Ficoll-Histopaque density gradient centrifugation and then cryopreserved in liquid nitrogen vapor phase. Analytical flow cytometry was used to check the purity and quantity of each magnetically sorted T cell population. Genomic DNA was isolated from each sorted fraction and quantified by UV absorbance on a Nanodrop 2000c. TCR CDR3 regions were amplified from genomic DNA by multiplex PCR using the deep immunoSEQ assay. For each cell subset, the extracted genomic DNA was distributed evenly across all wells of several immunoSEQ 96-well plates, and each plate served as one replicate. Each replicate PCR for sorted subsets received about 200 ng genomic DNA, equal to about 30,000 T cell genomes. Purified libraries were measured with a Qubit 3.0 fluorometer, size-checked on a Bioanalyzer 2100, and measured again with the KAPA Library Quantification kit. Every immunoSEQ 96-well plate was sequenced on a separate single-read 150-cycle Illumina NextSeq 550 flow cell. In the source study's methods: Because only junctional sequences without quality scores were contained in the immunoSEQ output, filtering matching that applied to full-length reads could not be performed. Sequences were annotated with PyIR, a Python wrapper for IgBLAST v1.9, and V/J genes and CDR3 were assigned using IMGT germline references. Reads with weak V/J assignments (E-value above 1e-6), missing CDR3, stop codons, out-of-frame junctions, or ambiguous translated residues were removed. V3J clonotypes were defined as sequences sharing an identical inferred V gene, J gene, and CDR3 amino acid sequence. Percentage overlap between repertoires was calculated by dividing the number of shared unique clonotypes by the size of the smaller repertoire. RTK rarefaction, the Chao1 estimator, and Recon v2.1 estimates of unobserved clonotypes were used to assess repertoire richness. For all TCRbeta clonotypes obtained by the gDNA method from a handful of donors, generation probabilities were computed with OLGA. The table was pulled from immuneACCESS by TCRdb, which kept in-frame rearrangements only. Such tables lose some clones; where checked, under half of the loss comes from unresolved V genes, and the rest has no known cause. From that table come the V and J calls and clone size; the DNA was used to work out D and trimming. The sample includes about 79,000 clones, with 60% to 65% observed a single time. The ten largest clonotypes hold about 51% of the sample.

The sequenced sample consisted of memory CD8+ T cells sorted from blood. The cell subset or site label here, explained by the study, means: CD45RO+ cells pooled with CCR7-negative TemRA cells. This TCR was sampled from a man in his thirties or forties in good health. The rearranged segments are TRBV15 and TRBJ2-5; 7 bases in the junction line up with TRBD1. At the DNA level, the sequence is TGTGCCACCAGCGGACCGACAGGGTTGGAGACCCAGTACTTC. It encodes CATSGPTGLETQYF.